This T cell receptor (beta chain) was captured by sequencing in a study of blood T cell repertoires in COVID-19. Study summary: Acute-phase and convalescent COVID-19 samples originated in the United States, Italy and Spain. Sources were T cells, B-cell-depleted T cells, or PBMCs; the material itself was cDNA or gDNA.

As processed by the authors: Nucleated cell number was recorded as an estimate derived from reference gene primer amplification. Only in-frame clones appear in the TCRdb table, and some are missing; sequencing was by immunoSEQ multiplex PCR. V and J calls and clone size are given by that table; D and trimming were obtained from the DNA. The repertoire holds about 160,000 clones, around four fifths seen once, with roughly 11% in the top ten. Germline-derived CDR1 and CDR2 are LGHDT and YNNKEL (reference sequence). Trimming took off 1 base at V and 8 bases at J, with 12 bases between the two ends. The CDR3 spans 14 residues.

This clonotype was sampled from a human donor in a cohort sampled during active COVID-19. Sequenced input: peripheral blood. The rearrangement links TRBV3-1 (or the pseudogene TRBV3-2) to TRBJ1-5; tentatively, D is TRBD1 (6 bases). CDR3 nucleotides: TGTGCCAGCAGCCAAGTAGCCAGGGGAGAGCCCCAGCATTTT. Protein sequence: CASSQVARGEPQHF.